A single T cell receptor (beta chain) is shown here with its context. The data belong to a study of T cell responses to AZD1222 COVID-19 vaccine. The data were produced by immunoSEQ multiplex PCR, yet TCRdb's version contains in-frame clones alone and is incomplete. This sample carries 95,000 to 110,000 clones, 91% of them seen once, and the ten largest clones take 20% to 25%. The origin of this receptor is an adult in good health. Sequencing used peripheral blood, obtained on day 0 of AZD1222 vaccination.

The CDR3 bases are TGTGCCAGCAGCTTTACTAGGGCAGATACGCAGTATTTT. Translating gives CASSFTRADTQYF. The rearrangement links TRBV11-2 to TRBJ2-3, with D perhaps TRBD2 (5 bases). V lost 3 bases and J lost 4, with 8 bases in between. The CDR3 has 13 amino acids. Germline V gives CDR1 SGHAT, CDR2 FQNNGV.